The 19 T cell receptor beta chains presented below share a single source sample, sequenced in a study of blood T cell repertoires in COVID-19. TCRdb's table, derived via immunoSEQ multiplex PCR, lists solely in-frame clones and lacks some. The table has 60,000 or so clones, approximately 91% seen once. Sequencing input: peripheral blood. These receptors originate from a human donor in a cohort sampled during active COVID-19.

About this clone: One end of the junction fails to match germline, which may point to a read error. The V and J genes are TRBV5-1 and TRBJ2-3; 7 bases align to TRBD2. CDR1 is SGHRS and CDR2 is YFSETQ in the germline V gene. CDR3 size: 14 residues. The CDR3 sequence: CASNLGGRADTQYF. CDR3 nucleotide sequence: TGCGCCAGCAACTTGGGGGGGAGGGCCGATACGCAGTATTTT.

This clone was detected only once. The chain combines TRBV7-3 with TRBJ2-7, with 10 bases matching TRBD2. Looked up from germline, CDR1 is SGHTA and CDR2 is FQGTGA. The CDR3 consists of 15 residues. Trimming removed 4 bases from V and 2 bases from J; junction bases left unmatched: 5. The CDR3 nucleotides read TGTGCCAGCAGCTCACGAGCGGGAGGGCCCTACGAGCAGTACTTC. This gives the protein CASSSRAGGPYEQYF.

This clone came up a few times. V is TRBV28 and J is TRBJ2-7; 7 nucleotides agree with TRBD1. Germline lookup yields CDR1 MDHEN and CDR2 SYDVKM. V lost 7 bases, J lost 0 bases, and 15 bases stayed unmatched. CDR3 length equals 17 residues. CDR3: CASTFNRQGPFSYEQYF. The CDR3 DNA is TGTGCCAGCACCTTCAACAGACAGGGTCCTTTCTCCTACGAGCAGTACTTC.

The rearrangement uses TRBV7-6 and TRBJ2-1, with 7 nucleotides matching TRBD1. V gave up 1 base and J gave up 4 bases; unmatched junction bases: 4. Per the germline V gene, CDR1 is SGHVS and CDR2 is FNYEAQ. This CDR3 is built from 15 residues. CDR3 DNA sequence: TGTGCCAGCAGCTTAGTCGGGACAGAGTACAATGAGCAGTTCTTC. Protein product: CASSLVGTEYNEQFF. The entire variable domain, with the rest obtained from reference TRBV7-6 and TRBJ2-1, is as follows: GAGVSQSPRYKVTKRGQDVALRCDPISGHVSLYWYRQALGQGPEFLTYFNYEAQQDKSGLPNDRFSAERPEGSISTLTIQRTEQRDSAMYRCASSLVGTEYNEQFFGPGTRLTVL.

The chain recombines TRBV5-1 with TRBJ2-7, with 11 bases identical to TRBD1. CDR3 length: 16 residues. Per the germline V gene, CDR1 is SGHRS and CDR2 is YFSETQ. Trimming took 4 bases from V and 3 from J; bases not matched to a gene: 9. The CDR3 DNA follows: TGCGCCAGCAGCCCGTTTCGGGACAGGGGGATCTACGAGCAGTACTTC. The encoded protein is CASSPFRDRGIYEQYF.

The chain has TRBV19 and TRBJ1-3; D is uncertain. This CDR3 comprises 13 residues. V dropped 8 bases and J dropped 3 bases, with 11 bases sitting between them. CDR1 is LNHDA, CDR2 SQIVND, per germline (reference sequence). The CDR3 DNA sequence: TGTGCCAGTTCCTCCGTGAGTGGAAACACCATATATTTT. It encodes CASSSVSGNTIYF.

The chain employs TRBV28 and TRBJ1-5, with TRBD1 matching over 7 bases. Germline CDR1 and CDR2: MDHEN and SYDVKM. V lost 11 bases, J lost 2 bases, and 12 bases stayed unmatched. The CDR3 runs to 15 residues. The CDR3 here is CAGQEGARGNQPQHF. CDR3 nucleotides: TGTGCCGGCCAGGAGGGGGCGCGGGGCAATCAGCCCCAGCATTTT.

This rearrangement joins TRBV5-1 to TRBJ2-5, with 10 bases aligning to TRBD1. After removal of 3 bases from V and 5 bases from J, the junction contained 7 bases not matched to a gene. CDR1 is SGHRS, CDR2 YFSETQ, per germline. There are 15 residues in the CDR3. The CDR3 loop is CASSSGGQGKETQYF. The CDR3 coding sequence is TGCGCCAGCAGCTCTGGGGGACAGGGGAAGGAGACCCAGTACTTC.

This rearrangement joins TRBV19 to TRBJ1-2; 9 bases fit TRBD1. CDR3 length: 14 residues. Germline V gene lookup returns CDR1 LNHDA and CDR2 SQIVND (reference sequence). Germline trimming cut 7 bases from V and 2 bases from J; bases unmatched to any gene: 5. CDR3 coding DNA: TGTGCCAGTACCAGGGGACAGGGAAACTATGGCTACACCTTC. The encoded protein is CASTRGQGNYGYTF.

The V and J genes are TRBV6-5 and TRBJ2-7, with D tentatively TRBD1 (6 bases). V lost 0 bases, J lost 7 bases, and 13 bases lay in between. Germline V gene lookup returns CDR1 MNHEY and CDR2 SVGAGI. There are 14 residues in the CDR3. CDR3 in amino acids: CASSYSTGNREQYF. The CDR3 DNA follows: TGTGCCAGCAGTTACTCCACAGGGAACCGAGAGCAGTACTTC.

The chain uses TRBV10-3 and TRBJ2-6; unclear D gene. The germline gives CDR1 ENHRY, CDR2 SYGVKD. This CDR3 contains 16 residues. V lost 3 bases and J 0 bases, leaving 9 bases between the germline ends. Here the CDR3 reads CAISDGPRSGANVLTF. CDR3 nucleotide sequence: TGTGCCATCAGTGATGGGCCGCGCTCTGGGGCCAACGTCCTGACTTTC.

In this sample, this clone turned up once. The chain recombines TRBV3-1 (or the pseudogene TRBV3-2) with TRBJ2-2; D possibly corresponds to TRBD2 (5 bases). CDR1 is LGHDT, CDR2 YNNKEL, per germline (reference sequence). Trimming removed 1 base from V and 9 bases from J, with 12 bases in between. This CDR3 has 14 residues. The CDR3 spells CASSQGSGRRELFF. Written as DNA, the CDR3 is TGTGCCAGCAGCCAAGGGAGCGGAAGGCGGGAGCTGTTTTTT.

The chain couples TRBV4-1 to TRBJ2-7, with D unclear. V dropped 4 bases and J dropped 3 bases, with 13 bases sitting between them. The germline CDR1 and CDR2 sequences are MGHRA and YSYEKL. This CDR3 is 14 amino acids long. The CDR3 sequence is CASSPSSRGYEQYF. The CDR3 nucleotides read TGCGCCAGCAGCCCGTCTTCCCGCGGCTACGAGCAGTACTTC.

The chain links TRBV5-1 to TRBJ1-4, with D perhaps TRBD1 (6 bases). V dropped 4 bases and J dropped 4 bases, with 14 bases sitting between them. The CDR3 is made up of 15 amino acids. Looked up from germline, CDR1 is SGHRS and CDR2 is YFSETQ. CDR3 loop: CASSPGHVGNEKLFF. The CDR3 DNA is TGCGCCAGCAGCCCGGGACACGTTGGTAATGAAAAACTGTTTTTT.

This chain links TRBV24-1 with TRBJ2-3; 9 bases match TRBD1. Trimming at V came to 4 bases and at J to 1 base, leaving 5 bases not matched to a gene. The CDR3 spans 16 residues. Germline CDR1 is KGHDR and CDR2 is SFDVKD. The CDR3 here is CATSDHRDRGTDTQYF. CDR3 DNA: TGTGCCACCAGTGACCACCGGGACAGGGGCACAGATACGCAGTATTTT.

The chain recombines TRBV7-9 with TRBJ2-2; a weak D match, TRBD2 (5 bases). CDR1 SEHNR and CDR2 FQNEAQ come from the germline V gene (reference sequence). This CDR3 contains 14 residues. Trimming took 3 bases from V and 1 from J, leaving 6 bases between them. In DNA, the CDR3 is TGTGCCAGCAGCTTTCGGGAGAACACCGGGGAGCTGTTTTTT. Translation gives CASSFRENTGELFF.

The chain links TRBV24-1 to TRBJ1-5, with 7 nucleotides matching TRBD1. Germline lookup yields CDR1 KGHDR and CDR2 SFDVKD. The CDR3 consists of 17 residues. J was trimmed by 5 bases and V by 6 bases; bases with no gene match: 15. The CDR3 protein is CATSSDVVGGLDQPQHF. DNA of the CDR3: TGTGCCACCAGTTCCGACGTAGTAGGGGGCTTGGATCAGCCCCAGCATTTT.

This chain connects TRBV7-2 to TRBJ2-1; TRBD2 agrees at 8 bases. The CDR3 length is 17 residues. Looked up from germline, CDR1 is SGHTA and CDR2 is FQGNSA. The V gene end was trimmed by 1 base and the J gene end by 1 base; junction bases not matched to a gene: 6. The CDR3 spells CASSLGIAGWSYNEQFF. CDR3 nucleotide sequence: TGTGCCAGCAGCTTAGGGATAGCGGGATGGTCCTACAATGAGCAGTTCTTC.

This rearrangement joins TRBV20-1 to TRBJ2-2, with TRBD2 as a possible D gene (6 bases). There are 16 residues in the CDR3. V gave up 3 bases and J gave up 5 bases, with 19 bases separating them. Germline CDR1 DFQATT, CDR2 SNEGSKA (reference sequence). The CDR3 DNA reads TGCAGTGCTAGTTCCCAGAAGGGACTTTGGACCGGGGAGCTGTTTTTT. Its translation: CSASSQKGLWTGELFF.